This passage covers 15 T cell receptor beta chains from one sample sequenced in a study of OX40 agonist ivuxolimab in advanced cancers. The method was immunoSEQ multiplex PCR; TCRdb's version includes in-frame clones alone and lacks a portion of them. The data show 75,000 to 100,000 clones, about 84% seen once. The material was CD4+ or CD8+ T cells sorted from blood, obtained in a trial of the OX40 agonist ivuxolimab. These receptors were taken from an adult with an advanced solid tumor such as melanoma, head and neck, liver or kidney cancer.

CDR3 coding DNA: TGTGCTAGTGGTTTGGTACTCAGCGGGAGAGGCAATGAGCAGTTCTTC. As protein: CASGLVLSGRGNEQFF. The genes are TRBV12-5 and TRBJ2-1, with 8 bases fitting TRBD2. The germline gives CDR1 LGHNT, CDR2 FRNRAP. CDR3 size: 16 residues. Losses at the gene ends were 0 bases for V and 6 bases for J; bases not matched to a gene: 7.

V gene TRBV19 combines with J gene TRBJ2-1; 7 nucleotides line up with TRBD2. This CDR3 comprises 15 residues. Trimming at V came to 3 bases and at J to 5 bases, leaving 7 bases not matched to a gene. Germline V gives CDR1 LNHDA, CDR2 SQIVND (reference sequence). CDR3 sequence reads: CASSISTSRNNEQFF. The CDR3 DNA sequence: TGTGCCAGTAGTATCTCGACTAGCAGGAACAATGAGCAGTTCTTC.

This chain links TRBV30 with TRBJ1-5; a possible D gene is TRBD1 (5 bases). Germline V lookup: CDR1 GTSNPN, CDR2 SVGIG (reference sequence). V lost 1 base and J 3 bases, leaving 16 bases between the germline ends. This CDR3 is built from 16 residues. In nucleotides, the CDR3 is TGTGCCTGGAGTGCCAGGGACGGACACTACAATCAGCCCCAGCATTTT. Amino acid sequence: CAWSARDGHYNQPQHF.

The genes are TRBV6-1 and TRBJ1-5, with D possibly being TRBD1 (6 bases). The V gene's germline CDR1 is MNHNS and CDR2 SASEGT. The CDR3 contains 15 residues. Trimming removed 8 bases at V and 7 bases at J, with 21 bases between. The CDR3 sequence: CASQQGSNIGQPQHF. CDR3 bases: TGTGCCAGCCAACAGGGATCAAACATCGGACAGCCCCAGCATTTT.

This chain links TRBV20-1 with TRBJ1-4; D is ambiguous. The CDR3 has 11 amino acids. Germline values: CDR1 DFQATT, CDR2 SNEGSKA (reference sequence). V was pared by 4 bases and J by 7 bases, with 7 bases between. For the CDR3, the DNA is TGCAGTGCTAAGTCTGGTGAAAAACTGTTTTTT. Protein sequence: CSAKSGEKLFF.

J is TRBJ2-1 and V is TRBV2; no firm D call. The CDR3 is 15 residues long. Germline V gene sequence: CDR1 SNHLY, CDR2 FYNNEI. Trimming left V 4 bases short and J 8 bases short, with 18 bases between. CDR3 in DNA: TGTGCCAGCAGTGTGGGTTCATTTTACAATGATGAGCAGTTCTTC. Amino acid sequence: CASSVGSFYNDEQFF.

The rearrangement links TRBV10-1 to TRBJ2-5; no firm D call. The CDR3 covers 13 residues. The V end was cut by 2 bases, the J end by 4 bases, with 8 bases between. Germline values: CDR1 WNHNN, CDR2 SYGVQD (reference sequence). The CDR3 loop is CASSERAGETQYF. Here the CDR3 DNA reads TGCGCCAGCAGTGAGCGGGCTGGAGAGACCCAGTACTTC.

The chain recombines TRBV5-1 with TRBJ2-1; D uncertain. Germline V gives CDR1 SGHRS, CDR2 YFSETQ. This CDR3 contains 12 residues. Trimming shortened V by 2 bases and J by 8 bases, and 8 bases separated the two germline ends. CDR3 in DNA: TGCGCCAGCAGCTTTTCTTGGGATGAGCAGTTCTTC. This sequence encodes CASSFSWDEQFF.

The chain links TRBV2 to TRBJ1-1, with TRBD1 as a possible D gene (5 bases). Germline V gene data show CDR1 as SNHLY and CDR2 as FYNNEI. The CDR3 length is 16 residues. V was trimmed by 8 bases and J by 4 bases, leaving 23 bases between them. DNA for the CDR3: TGTGCCAGCTCGGGATGGGACTTCCCCACGGGCACTGAAGCTTTCTTT. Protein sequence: CASSGWDFPTGTEAFF.

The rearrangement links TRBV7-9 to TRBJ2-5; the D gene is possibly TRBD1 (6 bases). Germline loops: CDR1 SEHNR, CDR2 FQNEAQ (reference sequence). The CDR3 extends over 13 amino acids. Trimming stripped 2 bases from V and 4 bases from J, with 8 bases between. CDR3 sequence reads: CASSLSGVETQYF. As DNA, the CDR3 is TGTGCCAGCAGCTTATCAGGGGTAGAGACCCAGTACTTC.

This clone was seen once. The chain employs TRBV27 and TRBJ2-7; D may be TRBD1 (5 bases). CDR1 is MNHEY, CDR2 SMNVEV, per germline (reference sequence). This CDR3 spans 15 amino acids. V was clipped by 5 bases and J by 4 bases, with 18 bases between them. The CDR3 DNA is TGTGCCAGCAGTCTCGACAGAACATGGGCTTACGAGCAGTACTTC. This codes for CASSLDRTWAYEQYF.

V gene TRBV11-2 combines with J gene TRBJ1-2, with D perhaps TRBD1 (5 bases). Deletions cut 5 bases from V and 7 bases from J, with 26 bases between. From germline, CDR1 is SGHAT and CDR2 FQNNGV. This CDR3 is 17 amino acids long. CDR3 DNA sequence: TGTGCCAGCAGCCGAGCCGTATACGAGGGCGGCGGGGCTGGCTACACCTTC. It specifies CASSRAVYEGGGAGYTF.

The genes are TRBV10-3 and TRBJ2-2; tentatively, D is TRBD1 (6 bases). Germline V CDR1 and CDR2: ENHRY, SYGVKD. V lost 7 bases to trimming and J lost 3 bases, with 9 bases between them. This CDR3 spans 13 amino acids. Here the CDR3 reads CAITGAYTGELFF. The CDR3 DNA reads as TGTGCCATCACAGGGGCTTACACCGGGGAGCTGTTTTTT.

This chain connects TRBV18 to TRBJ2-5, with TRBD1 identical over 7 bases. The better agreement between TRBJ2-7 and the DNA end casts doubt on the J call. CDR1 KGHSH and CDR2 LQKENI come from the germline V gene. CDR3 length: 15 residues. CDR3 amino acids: CASSPPRQGSVEQYF. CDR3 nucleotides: TGTGCCAGCTCACCACCAAGACAGGGAAGTGTCGAGCAGTACTTC.

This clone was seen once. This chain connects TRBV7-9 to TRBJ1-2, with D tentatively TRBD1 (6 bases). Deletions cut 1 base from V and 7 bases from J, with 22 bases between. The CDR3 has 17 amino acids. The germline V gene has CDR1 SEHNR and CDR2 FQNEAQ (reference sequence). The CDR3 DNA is TGTGCCAGCAGCTTAGGAGGGATCAACTATGGGGGCAGTGGCTACACCTTC. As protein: CASSLGGINYGGSGYTF.